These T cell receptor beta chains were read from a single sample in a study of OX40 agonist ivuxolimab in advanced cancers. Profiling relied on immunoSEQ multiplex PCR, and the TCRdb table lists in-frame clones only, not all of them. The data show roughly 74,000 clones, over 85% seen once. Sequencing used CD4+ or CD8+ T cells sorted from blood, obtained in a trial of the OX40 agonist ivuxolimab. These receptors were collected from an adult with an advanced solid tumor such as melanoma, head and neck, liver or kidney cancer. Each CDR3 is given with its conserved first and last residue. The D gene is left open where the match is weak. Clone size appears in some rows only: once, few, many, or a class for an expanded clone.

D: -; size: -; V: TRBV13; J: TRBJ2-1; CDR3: CASSSIPGLSSYNEQFF; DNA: TGTGCCAGCAGCTCTATACCGGGACTCAGCTCCTACAATGAGCAGTTCTTC
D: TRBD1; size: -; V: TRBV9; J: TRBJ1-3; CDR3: CASSENQGGLYF; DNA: TGTGCCAGCAGCGAGAACCAGGGGGGCCTATATTTT
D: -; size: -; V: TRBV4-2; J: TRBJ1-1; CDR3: CASSQEPNTEAFF; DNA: TGTGCCAGCAGCCAAGAACCGAACACTGAAGCTTTCTTT
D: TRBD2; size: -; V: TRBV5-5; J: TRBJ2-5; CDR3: CASSLDSSGGPQETQYF; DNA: TGTGCCAGCAGCTTGGATTCCAGCGGGGGCCCACAAGAGACCCAGTACTTC
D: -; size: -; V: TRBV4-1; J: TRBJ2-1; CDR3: CASSSTPTSYSYNEQFF; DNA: TGCGCCAGCAGCTCAACCCCGACTAGTTACTCCTACAATGAGCAGTTCTTC
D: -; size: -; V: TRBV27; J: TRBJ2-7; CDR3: CASSLSLAYEQYF; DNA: TGTGCCAGCAGTTTATCATTGGCGTACGAGCAGTACTTC
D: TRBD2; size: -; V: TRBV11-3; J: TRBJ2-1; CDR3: CASSTGTSAYEQFF; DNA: TGTGCCAGCAGCACTGGGACTAGCGCATATGAGCAGTTCTTC
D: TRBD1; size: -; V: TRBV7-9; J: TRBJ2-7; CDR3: CASSLAGQYYEQYF; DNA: TGTGCCAGCAGCTTAGCGGGACAGTACTACGAGCAGTACTTC
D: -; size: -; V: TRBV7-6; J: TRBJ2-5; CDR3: CASSSGETQYF; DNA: TGTGCCAGCAGCTCAGGAGAGACCCAGTACTTC
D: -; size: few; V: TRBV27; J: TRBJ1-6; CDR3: CASSFGGINSPLHF; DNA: TGTGCCAGCAGTTTTGGAGGAATTAATTCACCCCTCCACTTT
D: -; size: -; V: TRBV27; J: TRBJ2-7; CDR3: CASSFGVPVLSYEQYF; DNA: TGTGCCAGCAGTTTCGGAGTCCCAGTGCTATCCTACGAGCAGTACTTC
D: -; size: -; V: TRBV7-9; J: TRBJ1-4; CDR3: CASSLERVGGSEKLFF; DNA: TGTGCCAGCAGCTTAGAAAGGGTCGGGGGAAGTGAAAAACTGTTTTTT
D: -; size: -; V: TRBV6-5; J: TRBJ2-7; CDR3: CASSATYEQYF; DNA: TGTGCCAGCAGTGCCACCTACGAGCAGTACTTC
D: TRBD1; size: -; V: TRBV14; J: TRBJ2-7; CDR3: CASSWDRGYEQYF; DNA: TGTGCCAGCTCCTGGGACAGGGGCTACGAGCAGTACTTC
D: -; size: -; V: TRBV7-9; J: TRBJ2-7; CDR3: CASARDSAYEQYF; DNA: TGTGCCAGCGCCCGGGACTCAGCCTACGAGCAGTACTTC
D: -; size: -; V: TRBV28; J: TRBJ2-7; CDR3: CASCLPGVSYEQYF; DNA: TGTGCCAGCTGTCTTCCCGGGGTCTCCTACGAGCAGTACTTC
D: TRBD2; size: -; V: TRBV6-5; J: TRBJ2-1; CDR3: CASSYWTSGGYNEQFF; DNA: TGTGCCAGCAGTTACTGGACTAGCGGGGGATACAATGAGCAGTTCTTC
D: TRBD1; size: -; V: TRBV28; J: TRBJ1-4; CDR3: CASSWTGSNEKLFF; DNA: TGTGCCAGCAGCTGGACAGGTAGTAATGAAAAACTGTTTTTT
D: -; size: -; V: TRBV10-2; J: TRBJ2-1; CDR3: CASSESGQFF; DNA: TGCGCCAGCAGTGAGAGTGGGCAGTTCTTC
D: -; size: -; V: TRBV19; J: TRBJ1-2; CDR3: CASSPRTVFYGYTF; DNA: TGTGCCAGTAGTCCCCGGACGGTTTTCTATGGCTACACCTTC
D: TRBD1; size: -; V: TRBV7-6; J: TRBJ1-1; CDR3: CASSLGTGRGTEAFF; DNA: TGTGCCAGCAGCTTAGGGACAGGGAGAGGCACTGAAGCTTTCTTT
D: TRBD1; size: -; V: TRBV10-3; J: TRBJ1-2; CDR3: CAISEDRGDYGYTF; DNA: TGTGCCATCAGTGAGGACAGGGGGGACTATGGCTACACCTTC